Below are 14 T cell receptor beta chains sequenced from a single sample in a study of identical twins. TCRdb recomputed calls from the 5' RACE reads with MiXCR, one row per CDR3 protein. Of 1.5 million to 2 million distinct CDR3 sequences detected, around 33% appear once; the ten largest clones hold under 0.35%. Sequencing was carried out using cord blood. The receptors shown here come from a newborn girl in good health.

This clonotype turned up a few times. The chain employs TRBV20-1 and TRBJ2-7, with 9 bases matching TRBD1. CDR3 length: 15 amino acids. V was clipped by 5 bases and J by 3 bases; unmatched bases: 11. The germline V gene has CDR1 DFQATT and CDR2 SNEGSKA (reference sequence). Written as DNA, the CDR3 is TGCAGTGCTCACTTCCCGGGACAGGGCGGCTACGAGCAGTACTTC. Translation gives CSAHFPGQGGYEQYF.

The rearrangement uses TRBV5-6 and TRBJ1-1; 7 nucleotides match TRBD1. In germline, CDR1 is SGHDT, CDR2 YYEEEE. The length of the CDR3 is 16 residues. Trimming took 4 bases from V and 1 from J; bases not matched to a gene: 10. The CDR3: CASSPIPDRRNTEAFF. The CDR3 DNA reads TGTGCCAGCAGCCCAATACCGGACAGGCGGAACACTGAAGCTTTCTTT.

The rearrangement joins TRBV20-1 to TRBJ2-7; D may be TRBD2 (5 bases). V was trimmed by 2 bases and J by 5 bases, leaving 13 bases between them. Germline-derived CDR1 and CDR2 are DFQATT and SNEGSKA (reference sequence). The CDR3 extends over 13 amino acids. DNA for the CDR3: TGCAGTGCTAGAAGGGCCGGGAATGACGAGCAGTACTTC. It codes for CSARRAGNDEQYF.

The V and J genes are TRBV5-1 and TRBJ2-1; 13 bases align to TRBD2. V dropped 9 bases and J dropped 6; count of bases not matched to a gene: 9. Germline CDR1 is SGHRS and CDR2 is YFSETQ. The CDR3 runs to 15 residues. This chain's CDR3 is CATHTSGRAGNEQFF. As DNA, the CDR3 is TGCGCCACCCACACTAGCGGGAGGGCCGGCAATGAGCAGTTCTTC.

A word on this clonotype: One junction end does not reproduce the germline sequence, and a read error may be involved. J is TRBJ1-6 and V is TRBV13; 7 nucleotides match TRBD1. Germline CDR1 PRHDT, CDR2 FYEKMQ (reference sequence). CDR3 length equals 15 residues. The CDR3 sequence is CVSSYRDSHNSPLHF. The DNA of the CDR3 is TGTGTCAGCAGCTACAGGGACAGTCATAATTCACCCCTCCACTTT.

The chain employs TRBV5-1 and TRBJ2-3; 9 nucleotides line up with TRBD1. The ends lost 5 bases at V and 0 bases at J; junction bases unmatched: 19. Germline-derived CDR1 and CDR2 are SGHRS and YFSETQ. CDR3 length: 20 residues. Written as DNA, the CDR3 is TGCGCCAGCAGATTACTCACCGGGACAGGGTACGGGTTTAGCACAGATACGCAGTATTTT. This codes for CASRLLTGTGYGFSTDTQYF.

The gene calls are TRBV15 and TRBJ2-3, with 7 bases lining up with TRBD2. V dropped 5 bases and J dropped 3; count of bases not matched to a gene: 17. CDR1 and CDR2 from the germline V gene are LNHNV and YYDKDF (reference sequence). The CDR3 sequence is 18 residues long. The CDR3 is CATSPGLAVYGGTDTQYF. CDR3 bases: TGTGCCACCAGCCCGGGGCTAGCGGTTTACGGGGGGACAGATACGCAGTATTTT.

The count of this clonotype is one. The rearrangement joins TRBV10-3 to TRBJ1-1; D unresolved. Germline assignment: CDR1 ENHRY and CDR2 SYGVKD. V gave up 2 bases and J gave up 1 base, with 5 bases separating them. The CDR3 covers 13 residues. The CDR3 loop is CAISEHGNTEAFF. Here the CDR3 DNA reads TGTGCCATCAGTGAGCACGGGAACACTGAAGCTTTCTTT.

This clonotype occurred a few times. The V and J genes are TRBV20-1 and TRBJ2-7; 8 bases match TRBD1. CDR1 and CDR2 from the germline V gene are DFQATT and SNEGSKA (reference sequence). Germline trimming cut 0 bases from V and 2 bases from J; bases unmatched to any gene: 6. This CDR3 region has 15 residues. The CDR3 spells CSAREPGQATYEQYF. CDR3 bases: TGCAGTGCTAGAGAGCCGGGACAGGCGACCTACGAGCAGTACTTC.

Written as DNA, the CDR3 is TGCAGTGCTAGAGAGAAACCGGGACAGAGGAACACTGAAGCTTTCTTT. This codes for CSAREKPGQRNTEAFF. The chain links TRBV20-1 to TRBJ1-1, with TRBD1 identical over 7 bases. The CDR3 is 16 amino acids. Trimming removed 0 bases from V and 1 base from J; junction bases left unmatched: 8. Germline V CDR1 and CDR2: DFQATT, SNEGSKA (reference sequence).

In its sample, this clonotype was seen a few times. Being one base from a much bigger clone, this may be a read error. V gene TRBV28 combines with J gene TRBJ1-2; D gene unclear. Per the germline V gene, CDR1 is MDHEN and CDR2 is SYDVKM. The CDR3 contains 12 residues. Trimming pared 3 bases from V and 5 bases from J, leaving 7 bases between. For the CDR3, the DNA is TGTGCCAGCAGTTTCATCGGGTATGGCTACACCTTC. Translated: CASSFIGYGYTF.

The V call is TRBV7-2, the J call TRBJ2-7, with D perhaps TRBD2 (5 bases). CDR3 length equals 13 residues. Between the trimmed V and J ends, which lost 8 bases and 1 base, there was a span of 12 bases. The germline V gene has CDR1 SGHTA and CDR2 FQGNSA. The CDR3, as DNA: TGTGCCAGCGCCGATAGCGTTTCCTACGAGCAGTACTTC. Its translation: CASADSVSYEQYF.

This clonotype showed up many times. The junction shows a germline mismatch at one end, possibly a read error. V gene TRBV5-1 combines with J gene TRBJ1-1, with a tentative D call TRBD1 (6 bases). CDR1 and CDR2 (germline): SGHRS, YFSETQ. The CDR3 is 13 amino acids. The CDR3 DNA follows: TGTGCCAGCAGCCCGACAGGGAACACTGAAGCTTTCTTT. This translates into CASSPTGNTEAFF.

The rearrangement uses TRBV9 and TRBJ1-1; TRBD1 is a possible D gene (5 bases). Germline V gives CDR1 SGDLS, CDR2 YYNGEE. The CDR3 covers 13 residues. Between the trimmed V and J ends, which lost 7 bases and 0 bases, there was a span of 10 bases. CDR3 sequence: CASRGIMNTEAFF. CDR3 nucleotides: TGTGCCAGCCGGGGGATCATGAACACTGAAGCTTTCTTT.